This T cell receptor (beta chain) was recorded in a study of PD-1 blockade in classical Hodgkin lymphoma. Study background: Treatment was intravenous nivolumab, 3 mg/kg every 2 weeks, until progression. Study outcomes and limitations: It was reported that newly diagnosed patients had less baseline TCR diversity than healthy donors.

This clone is labeled large (0.1 to 1%). The antigen is unknown. Other DNA sequences in the same sample also yield this CDR3. The time point was: cycle 4 day 1 (C4D1), after five to seven weeks of nivolumab. No patient escaped relapse after autologous stem cell transplantation, and brentuximab vedotin exposure varied. Magnetic negative selection, applied to thawed PBMCs, was used to isolate the CD8+ T cells. Complete response, partial response or progressive disease constituted the best responses recorded. Generated by immunoSEQ multiplex PCR, the TCRdb table keeps only in-frame clones and is missing some. The sample lists roughly 19,000 clones, roughly nine tenths occurring once. Germline CDR1 and CDR2: MGHDK and SYGVNS. The CDR3 spans 13 residues. V shed 6 bases, J shed 2 bases, and the junction held 3 bases outside the gene matches.

This rearrangement joins TRBV25-1 to TRBJ2-7; 8 nucleotides line up with TRBD1. Sequenced here: CD8+ T cells from blood, sampled before the fourth cycle of nivolumab. The source of this sequence is a human donor with classical Hodgkin lymphoma. The CDR3 loop reads CASSLTGAYEQYF. The CDR3 nucleotides read TGTGCCAGCAGCCTGACAGGGGCCTACGAGCAGTACTTC.